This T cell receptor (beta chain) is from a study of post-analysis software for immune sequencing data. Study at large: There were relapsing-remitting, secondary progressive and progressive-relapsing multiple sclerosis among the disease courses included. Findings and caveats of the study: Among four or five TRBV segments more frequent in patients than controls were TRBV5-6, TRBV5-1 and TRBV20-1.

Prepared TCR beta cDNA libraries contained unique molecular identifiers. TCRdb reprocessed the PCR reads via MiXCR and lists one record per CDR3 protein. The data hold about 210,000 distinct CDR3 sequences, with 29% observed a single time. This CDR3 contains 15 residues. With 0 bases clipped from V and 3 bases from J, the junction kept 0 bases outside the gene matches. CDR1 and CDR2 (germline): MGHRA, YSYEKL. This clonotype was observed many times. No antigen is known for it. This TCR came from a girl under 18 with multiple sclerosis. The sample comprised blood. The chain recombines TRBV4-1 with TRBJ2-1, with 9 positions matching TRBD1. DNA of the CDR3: TGCGCCAGCAGCCAAGAGGGACAGGGCTACAATGAGCAGTTCTTC. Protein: CASSQEGQGYNEQFF.